Each of the 5 T cell receptor beta chains below was sequenced from the same sample in a study of blood T cell repertoires in COVID-19. The protocol was immunoSEQ multiplex PCR, while the TCRdb copy is restricted to in-frame clones and leaves out a portion. This table has 140,000 or so clones, roughly 80% appearing once. Sequenced material: PBMCs or T cells enriched from blood (not recorded which). The receptors stem from a woman under 30 who had been exposed to COVID-19.

The V gene is TRBV14, the J gene TRBJ2-7, with TRBD1 matching over 7 bases. The CDR3 totals 12 residues. The V gene's germline CDR1 is SGHDN and CDR2 FVKESK. Germline trimming cut 4 bases from V and 6 bases from J; bases unmatched to any gene: 3. CDR3 protein: CASSPQGSEQYF. CDR3 nucleotides: TGTGCCAGCAGCCCACAGGGGTCCGAGCAGTACTTC.

The chain has TRBV12-3 or TRBV12-4 and TRBJ1-5, with D possibly TRBD1 on 5 matching bases. V lost 6 bases and J lost 5, with 11 bases in between. CDR3 length: 13 amino acids. CDR3 sequence: CASSSTGYQPQHF. Here the CDR3 DNA reads TGTGCCAGCAGCAGTACAGGTTATCAGCCCCAGCATTTT.

This clone was picked up a small number of times. This chain connects TRBV18 to TRBJ1-6, with D perhaps matching TRBD1 (5 bases). This CDR3 has 16 residues. Germline CDR1 is KGHSH and CDR2 is LQKENI. V gave up 2 bases and J gave up 0 bases, with 8 bases separating them. In DNA, the CDR3 is TGTGCCAGCTCACCATTTGACAGCTCCTATAATTCACCCCTCCACTTT. As protein: CASSPFDSSYNSPLHF.

The chain is built from TRBV28 and TRBJ1-2, with 7 bases identical to TRBD1. The CDR3 sequence is 17 residues long. The ends lost 4 bases at V and 6 bases at J; junction bases unmatched: 17. Germline V gene data show CDR1 as MDHEN and CDR2 as SYDVKM. CDR3 protein: CASSSARRGPKVNGYTF. The CDR3 DNA reads TGTGCCAGCAGTTCAGCCCGGAGGGGGCCTAAAGTTAATGGCTACACCTTC.

V gene TRBV6-5 combines with J gene TRBJ2-2; no definite D call. Trimming removed 9 bases at V and 4 bases at J, with 9 bases between. Germline assignment: CDR1 MNHEY and CDR2 SVGAGI. CDR3 length equals 12 residues. CDR3 sequence: CASNTGTGELFF. The CDR3 DNA reads TGTGCCAGTAACACGGGCACCGGGGAGCTGTTTTTT.